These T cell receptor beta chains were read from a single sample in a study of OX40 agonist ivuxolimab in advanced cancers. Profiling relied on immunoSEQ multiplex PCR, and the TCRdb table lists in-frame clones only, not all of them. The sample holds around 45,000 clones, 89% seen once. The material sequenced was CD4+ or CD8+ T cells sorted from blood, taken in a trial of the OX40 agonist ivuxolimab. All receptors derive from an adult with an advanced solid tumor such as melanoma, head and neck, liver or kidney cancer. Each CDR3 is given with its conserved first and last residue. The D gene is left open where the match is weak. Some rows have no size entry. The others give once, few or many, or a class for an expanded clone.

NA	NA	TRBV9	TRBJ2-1	TGTGCCAGCAGCTCCACGGGCGGGCAATACAATGAGCAGTTCTTC	CASSSTGGQYNEQFF
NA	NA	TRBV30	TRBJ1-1	TGTGCCTGGAGTAATACTGAAGCTTTCTTT	CAWSNTEAFF
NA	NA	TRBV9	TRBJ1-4	TGTGCCAGTGGGGGGTTCGCTAATGAAAAACTGTTTTTT	CASGGFANEKLFF
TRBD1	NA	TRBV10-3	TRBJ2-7	TGTGCCATCAGGACAGGGGATAACTACGAGCAGTACTTC	CAIRTGDNYEQYF
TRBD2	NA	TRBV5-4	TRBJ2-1	TGTGCCAGCAGCTTAGGACTAGCGGGGCGGTTGAGCAATGAGCAGTTCTTC	CASSLGLAGRLSNEQFF
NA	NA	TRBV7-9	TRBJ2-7	TGTGCCAGCAGCTTATTGGGCGACACCAACTCCTACGAGCAGTACTTC	CASSLLGDTNSYEQYF
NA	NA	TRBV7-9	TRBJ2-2	TGTGCCAGCAGCTTAGTGGGAGTACCGAACACCGGGGAGCTGTTTTTT	CASSLVGVPNTGELFF
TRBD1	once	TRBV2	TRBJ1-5	TGTGCCAGCCTGGACAGGGTTAACCAGCCCCAGCATTTT	CASLDRVNQPQHF
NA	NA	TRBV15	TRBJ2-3	TGTGCCACCAGCATCGGGGGAACAGATACGCAGTATTTT	CATSIGGTDTQYF
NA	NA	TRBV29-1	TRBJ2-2	TGCAGCGCCCAACGCTGGGGGACCGGGGAGCTGTTTTTT	CSAQRWGTGELFF
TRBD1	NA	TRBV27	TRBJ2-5	TGTGCCAGCAGTTACGGGACAGGCGACCAAGAGACCCAGTACTTC	CASSYGTGDQETQYF
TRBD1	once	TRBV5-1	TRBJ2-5	TGCGCCAGCAGCTCGACAGGGTGGGATGAGACCCAGTACTTC	CASSSTGWDETQYF
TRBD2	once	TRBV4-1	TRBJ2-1	TGCGCCAGCAGGCCCTTGGCGGGAGTTAACCACAATGAGCAGTTCTTC	CASRPLAGVNHNEQFF
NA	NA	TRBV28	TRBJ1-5	TGTGCCAGCAGTTTAGCCAGATATAGCAATCAGCCCCAGCATTTT	CASSLARYSNQPQHF
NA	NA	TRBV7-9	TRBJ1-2	TGTGCCAGCAGCCCCAGACAGAGATATGGCTACACCTTC	CASSPRQRYGYTF
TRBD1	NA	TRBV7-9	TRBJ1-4	TGTGCCAGCCCGAAGGGGACAGGCAGGAGAGCGGAAGAAAAACTGTTTTTT	CASPKGTGRRAEEKLFF
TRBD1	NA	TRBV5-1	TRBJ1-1	TGCGCCAGCAGCTTGGGTTTTGGGACAGGGGTAGAGGAAAACACTGAAGCTTTCTTT	CASSLGFGTGVEENTEAFF
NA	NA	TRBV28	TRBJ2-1	TGTGCCACCAAGACTATCCCCGGGGGAGGGCAGTTCTTC	CATKTIPGGGQFF
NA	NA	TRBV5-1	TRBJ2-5	TGCGCCAGCAGCTTCGGGGAGACCCAGTACTTC	CASSFGETQYF
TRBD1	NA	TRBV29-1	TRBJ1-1	TGCAGCGTTGCTACAGGGGGCACGACTGAAGCTTTCTTT	CSVATGGTTEAFF
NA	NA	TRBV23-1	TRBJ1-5	TGCGCCAGCAGTCAATCGGCGCCCGGCCGCCAGCCCCAGCATTTT	CASSQSAPGRQPQHF
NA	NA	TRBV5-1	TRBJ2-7	TGCGCCAGCAGCTTGGAGGCACCATACTACGAGCAGTACTTC	CASSLEAPYYEQYF
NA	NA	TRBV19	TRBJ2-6	TGTGCCAGTTCCGATTTACTGTTTGGCGTCCTGACTTTC	CASSDLLFGVLTF
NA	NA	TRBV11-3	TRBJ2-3	TGTGCCAGCAGCCCGCCATCCACAGATACGCAGTATTTT	CASSPPSTDTQYF
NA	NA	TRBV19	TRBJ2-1	TGTGCCAGTAGTATTACGCATAGCTCCTACAATGAGCAGTTCTTC	CASSITHSSYNEQFF
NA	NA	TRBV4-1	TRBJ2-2	TGCGCCAGCAGCCAAGATGACGGCAGCACCGGGGAGCTGTTTTTT	CASSQDDGSTGELFF
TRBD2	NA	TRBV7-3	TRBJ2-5	TGTGCCAGCAGCTTATTAGCGGGAGGGCCCTTGGAGACCCAGTACTTC	CASSLLAGGPLETQYF
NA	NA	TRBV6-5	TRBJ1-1	TGTGCCAGCAGCTTGGGGGGAATGACTGAAGCTTTCTTT	CASSLGGMTEAFF
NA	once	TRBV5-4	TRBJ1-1	TGTGCCAGCAGCTTGGGACCCTCTAACACTGAAGCTTTCTTT	CASSLGPSNTEAFF
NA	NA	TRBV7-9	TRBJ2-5	TGTGCCAGCAGCACGACAGAAGAAGAGACCCAGTACTTC	CASSTTEEETQYF
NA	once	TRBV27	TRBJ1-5	TGTGCCAGCAGTTTTATCCCACTCATAGGCAATCAGCCCCAGCATTTT	CASSFIPLIGNQPQHF
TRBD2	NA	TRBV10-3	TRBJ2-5	TGTGCCATCAGTGATAAAACTGGGGTAGCGGGGAGCTCAGGATCTCAAGAGACCCAGTACTTC	CAISDKTGVAGSSGSQETQYF
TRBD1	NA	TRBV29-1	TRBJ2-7	TGCAGCACAAGGGACAGGGGAACCTACGAGCAGTACTTC	CSTRDRGTYEQYF
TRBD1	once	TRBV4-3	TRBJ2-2	TGCGCCAGCAGCCAAAGCTCACAGGGGGACAACACCGGGGAGCTGTTTTTT	CASSQSSQGDNTGELFF
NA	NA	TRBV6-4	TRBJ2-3	TGTGCCAGCAGTGACGGAGGAGGTACGCAGTATTTT	CASSDGGGTQYF
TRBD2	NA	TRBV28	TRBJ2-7	TGTGCCAGCAGTTGGACTAGCGGGAGCGTCAACGAGCAGTACTTC	CASSWTSGSVNEQYF
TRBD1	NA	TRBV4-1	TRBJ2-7	TGCGCCAGCAGCCCGGGACAGACCCACTCCTACGAGCAGTACTTC	CASSPGQTHSYEQYF
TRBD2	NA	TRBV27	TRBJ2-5	TGTGCCAGCTCCGGGACTAGCGGGGGTCAAGAGACCCAGTACTTC	CASSGTSGGQETQYF
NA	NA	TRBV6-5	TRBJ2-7	TGTGCCAGCAGTTACCTGATTAGTTCCTACGAGCAGTACTTC	CASSYLISSYEQYF
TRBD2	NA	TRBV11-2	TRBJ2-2	TGTGCCAGCAGCGTCCATCCTCGACCTAGCGGGGGAGACACCGGGGAGCTGTTTTTT	CASSVHPRPSGGDTGELFF
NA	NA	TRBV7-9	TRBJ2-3	TGTGCCAGCAGCTTAGGTCAGGCCACGCCTCAGGCAGATACGCAGTATTTT	CASSLGQATPQADTQYF
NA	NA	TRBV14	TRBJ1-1	TGTGCCAGCAGCCACCACACTGAAGCTTTCTTT	CASSHHTEAFF
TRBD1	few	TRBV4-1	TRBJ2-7	TGCGCCAGCAGCCAAGTTAGGACAGGGACCTACGAGCAGTACTTC	CASSQVRTGTYEQYF
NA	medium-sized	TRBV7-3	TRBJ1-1	TGTGCCAGCAGCTTAAGGGCAGTTAGGACTGAAGCTTTCTTT	CASSLRAVRTEAFF
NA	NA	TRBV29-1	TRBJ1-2	TGCAGCGTCTCCGGACTAGCTAATGGCTACACCTTC	CSVSGLANGYTF
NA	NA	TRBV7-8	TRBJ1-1	TGTGCCAGCAGCTTAGCATATTTTACAGTGAACACTGAAGCTTTCTTT	CASSLAYFTVNTEAFF
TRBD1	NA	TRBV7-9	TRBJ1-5	TGTGCCAGCAGCGAGGGACAGGGGAATCAGCCCCAGCATTTT	CASSEGQGNQPQHF
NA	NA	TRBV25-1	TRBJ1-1	TGTGCCAGCAGTGAATTTCTGGGGATGAACACTGAAGCTTTCTTT	CASSEFLGMNTEAFF
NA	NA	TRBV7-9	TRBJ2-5	TGTGCCAGCAGCTTGAGTGTGGGGAGGTGGCAAGAGACCCAGTACTTC	CASSLSVGRWQETQYF
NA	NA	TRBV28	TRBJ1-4	TGTGCCAGCAGTTTTCGTAGGGTGGGTGAAAAACTGTTTTTT	CASSFRRVGEKLFF
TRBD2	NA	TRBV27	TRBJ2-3	TGTGCCAGCAGTCCCGGACTAGCAGGAGATACGCAGTATTTT	CASSPGLAGDTQYF
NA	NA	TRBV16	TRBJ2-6	TGTGCCAGCAGCCCGAGCTCTGGGGCCAACGTCCTGACTTTC	CASSPSSGANVLTF
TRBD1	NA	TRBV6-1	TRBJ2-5	TGTGCCAGCAGTGCGGAAACCTTACAGGGGGTCTGGGAGACCCAGTACTTC	CASSAETLQGVWETQYF
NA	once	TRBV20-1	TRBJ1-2	TGCAGTGCTCCGACAGGCGATGGCTACACCTTC	CSAPTGDGYTF
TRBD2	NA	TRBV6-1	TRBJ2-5	TGTGCCAGCAGTGAATCGCGGGAGGGCCGAGAGACCCAGTACTTC	CASSESREGRETQYF